This TCR beta chain was captured in a study of PD-1 blockade in classical Hodgkin lymphoma. Study results and limitations: Complete responders possessed baseline diversity comparable to newly diagnosed patients. At baseline, newly diagnosed patients reportedly showed less TCR diversity than healthy donors. Differences between repertoires have undefined causes, possibly disease activity or prior therapy.

There was relapse after autologous stem cell transplantation in every patient, and there was variation in brentuximab vedotin exposure. In the case of this clone: Its antigen is not identified.

The V gene's germline CDR1 is SGHRS and CDR2 YFSETQ. The CDR3 runs to 14 residues. V was trimmed by 7 bases and J by 4 bases, leaving 17 bases between them. Some clones are missing from TCRdb's copy, which holds only in-frame ones; the method was immunoSEQ multiplex PCR. The sample has roughly 10,000 clones; around 74% are singletons. The clonotype comes from a human donor with classical Hodgkin lymphoma. Sequencing used peripheral blood mononuclear cells (PBMCs), obtained at baseline. V gene TRBV5-1 combines with J gene TRBJ1-2; possibly TRBD1 for D (5 bases). Here the CDR3 reads CASDWTGTSYGYTF. In nucleotides, the CDR3 is TGCGCCAGCGATTGGACGGGGACTTCCTATGGCTACACCTTC.